A selection of T cell receptor beta chains follows, all from one sample in a study of blood T cell repertoires in COVID-19. Sequencing used immunoSEQ multiplex PCR; TCRdb keeps in-frame clones, though not all of them. The profile shows 97,000 or so clones, just over 90% of them singletons. Sequenced sample: peripheral blood. The receptors were gathered from a man aged 45-65 years with acute or convalescent COVID-19. The CDR3 runs from the conserved cysteine through the conserved F or W. The D gene is left open where the match is weak. A clone size is listed for some rows: how often the clone was seen (once, few, many), or a class if it is expanded.

D gene: TRBD2
clone size: .
J gene: TRBJ2-7
V gene: TRBV24-1
CDR3 DNA: TGTGCCACCAGTGGAAGTAGCGGGAGCTACGAGCAGTACTTC
CDR3 protein: CATSGSSGSYEQYF

D gene: .
clone size: .
J gene: TRBJ2-5
V gene: TRBV28
CDR3 DNA: TGTGCCAGCAGCCCAAGACAGACCGGCCAAGAGACCCAGTACTTC
CDR3 protein: CASSPRQTGQETQYF

D gene: .
clone size: .
J gene: TRBJ2-1
V gene: TRBV9
CDR3 DNA: TGTGCCAGCAGCGGAGGGGGGGCCGGGTCCCAGACAAGGCAGTTCTTC
CDR3 protein: CASSGGGAGSQTRQFF

D gene: TRBD1
clone size: .
J gene: TRBJ2-7
V gene: TRBV6-5
CDR3 DNA: TGTGCCAGCAGGGACAGGGAATTCTCCTACGAGCAGTACTTC
CDR3 protein: CASRDREFSYEQYF

D gene: TRBD2
clone size: .
J gene: TRBJ2-1
V gene: TRBV5-1
CDR3 DNA: TGCGCCAGCAGCTTGACGGGAGGCTCCTACAATGAGCAGTTCTTC
CDR3 protein: CASSLTGGSYNEQFF

D gene: TRBD1
clone size: .
J gene: TRBJ1-1
V gene: TRBV5-1
CDR3 DNA: TGCGCCAGCAGCTTGGGTGCAGGGGGCAACACTGAAGCTTTCTTT
CDR3 protein: CASSLGAGGNTEAFF

D gene: TRBD1
clone size: .
J gene: TRBJ1-2
V gene: TRBV9
CDR3 DNA: TGTGCCAGCAGCGTAGTGGACAGGAGTGGCTACACCTTC
CDR3 protein: CASSVVDRSGYTF

D gene: TRBD2
clone size: .
J gene: TRBJ2-7
V gene: TRBV7-2
CDR3 DNA: TGTGCCAGCAGCTCTCGCCTAGCGGGATTGGGGGAGCAGTACTTC
CDR3 protein: CASSSRLAGLGEQYF

D gene: .
clone size: once
J gene: TRBJ2-1
V gene: TRBV25-1
CDR3 DNA: TGTGCCAGCAGTGATGGGGAGCGGACCTACAATGAGCAGTTCTTC
CDR3 protein: CASSDGERTYNEQFF

D gene: .
clone size: .
J gene: TRBJ1-1
V gene: TRBV5-4
CDR3 DNA: TGTGCCAGCAGCGCGGGCTTTCCAACTGAAGCTTTCTTT
CDR3 protein: CASSAGFPTEAFF

D gene: .
clone size: .
J gene: TRBJ2-7
V gene: TRBV5-6
CDR3 DNA: TGTGCCAGCAGCTCGCGGGAAAGAGGAGTCAGAGGGGAGTACTTC
CDR3 protein: CASSSRERGVRGEYF

D gene: TRBD1
clone size: .
J gene: TRBJ2-7
V gene: TRBV2
CDR3 DNA: TGTGCCAGCAGTCGGACAGGGATTGCCTACGAGCAGTACTTC
CDR3 protein: CASSRTGIAYEQYF

D gene: TRBD2
clone size: .
J gene: TRBJ2-1
V gene: TRBV24-1
CDR3 DNA: TGTGCCACCAGTGATTCAAAAGCGGGAGTAACCTACAATGAGCAGTTCTTC
CDR3 protein: CATSDSKAGVTYNEQFF

D gene: TRBD2
clone size: once
J gene: TRBJ2-1
V gene: TRBV7-9
CDR3 DNA: TGTGCCAGCAGCTTAAGAGCGGGAGGTTTTAATGAGCAGTTCTTC
CDR3 protein: CASSLRAGGFNEQFF

D gene: TRBD2
clone size: .
J gene: TRBJ2-1
V gene: TRBV5-1
CDR3 DNA: TGCGCCAGCAGCTTGGAAACGACTAGCGGTTACAATGAGCAGTTCTTC
CDR3 protein: CASSLETTSGYNEQFF

D gene: TRBD2
clone size: .
J gene: TRBJ2-3
V gene: TRBV7-8
CDR3 DNA: TGTGCCAGCAGCTTAGTAGCGGGAGAGCACACAGATACGCAGTATTTT
CDR3 protein: CASSLVAGEHTDTQYF

D gene: .
clone size: .
J gene: TRBJ2-5
V gene: TRBV2
CDR3 DNA: TGTGCCAGCAGCGGGACTTCCGATAGAGAGACCCAGTACTTC
CDR3 protein: CASSGTSDRETQYF

D gene: TRBD2
clone size: .
J gene: TRBJ2-1
V gene: TRBV4-1
CDR3 DNA: TGCGCCAGCAGCCACCCGGGACTAGCCTTCAATGAGCAGTTCTTC
CDR3 protein: CASSHPGLAFNEQFF

D gene: TRBD2
clone size: .
J gene: TRBJ2-1
V gene: TRBV27
CDR3 DNA: TGTGCCAGCAGTCCCACCGGGACTAGGACCGTCAATGAGCAGTTCTTC
CDR3 protein: CASSPTGTRTVNEQFF

D gene: TRBD1
clone size: .
J gene: TRBJ1-2
V gene: TRBV5-8
CDR3 DNA: TGTGCCAGCATCCGGACAGGGTATTATCATGGCTACACCTTC
CDR3 protein: CASIRTGYYHGYTF

D gene: TRBD1
clone size: .
J gene: TRBJ2-5
V gene: TRBV3-1/TRBV3-2
CDR3 DNA: TGTGCCAGCAGTCGACAGGGGGAAGAGACCCAGTACTTC
CDR3 protein: CASSRQGEETQYF

D gene: .
clone size: .
J gene: TRBJ1-1
V gene: TRBV10-3
CDR3 DNA: TGTGCCATCAGTGAAATGGGAAGGTCCTACGGGGACACTGAAGCTTTCTTT
CDR3 protein: CAISEMGRSYGDTEAFF

D gene: .
clone size: once
J gene: TRBJ1-2
V gene: TRBV30
CDR3 DNA: TGTGCCTGGAGAACGGACAGCAATCCTAACTATGGCTACACCTTC
CDR3 protein: CAWRTDSNPNYGYTF

D gene: TRBD1
clone size: once
J gene: TRBJ1-2
V gene: TRBV5-5
CDR3 DNA: TGTGCCAGCAGCTCCCCAAGACAGGGACATGGCTACACCTTC
CDR3 protein: CASSSPRQGHGYTF

D gene: .
clone size: .
J gene: TRBJ1-4
V gene: TRBV2
CDR3 DNA: TGTGCCAGCAGTCCCCGGGGACAAGGGGCTGGTGAAAAACTGTTTTTT
CDR3 protein: CASSPRGQGAGEKLFF

D gene: .
clone size: .
J gene: TRBJ1-1
V gene: TRBV6-1
CDR3 DNA: TGTGCCAGCAGTGATAGGATTTCGAGGACTGAAGCTTTCTTT
CDR3 protein: CASSDRISRTEAFF

D gene: TRBD2
clone size: .
J gene: TRBJ2-7
V gene: TRBV6-2/TRBV6-3
CDR3 DNA: TGTGCCAGCAGTTACTCCCCGGGACTAGGGGGGGAGCAGTACTTC
CDR3 protein: CASSYSPGLGGEQYF

D gene: .
clone size: .
J gene: TRBJ2-6
V gene: TRBV24-1
CDR3 DNA: TGTGCCACCAGTGATCACCTAGGGGCCAACGTCCTGACTTTC
CDR3 protein: CATSDHLGANVLTF

D gene: .
clone size: .
J gene: TRBJ2-2
V gene: TRBV18
CDR3 DNA: TGTGCCAGCTCACCGCAGGGCGTGGGGACCGGGGAGCTGTTTTTT
CDR3 protein: CASSPQGVGTGELFF

D gene: TRBD2
clone size: .
J gene: TRBJ2-2
V gene: TRBV7-9
CDR3 DNA: TGTGCCAGCAGCTTAAAACCGGCGGGAGGGAACACCGGGGAGCTGTTTTTT
CDR3 protein: CASSLKPAGGNTGELFF

D gene: .
clone size: .
J gene: TRBJ1-3
V gene: TRBV7-9
CDR3 DNA: TGTGCCAGCAGCTTAGGACTCGGGAACACCATATATTTT
CDR3 protein: CASSLGLGNTIYF

D gene: TRBD1
clone size: .
J gene: TRBJ1-6
V gene: TRBV6-5
CDR3 DNA: TGTGCCAGCAGACTCTTAGACAGGGGGGGCTCACCCCTCCACTTT
CDR3 protein: CASRLLDRGGSPLHF

D gene: .
clone size: few
J gene: TRBJ1-5
V gene: TRBV30
CDR3 DNA: TGTGCCTGGAGTGTCACAAGACAACAGCCCCAGCATTTT
CDR3 protein: CAWSVTRQQPQHF

D gene: TRBD2
clone size: .
J gene: TRBJ2-5
V gene: TRBV5-1
CDR3 DNA: TGCGCCAGCAGCCCGGACTCTAGCGGGAGGGCCCGGGAGACCCAGTACTTC
CDR3 protein: CASSPDSSGRARETQYF

D gene: .
clone size: .
J gene: TRBJ2-7
V gene: TRBV5-6
CDR3 DNA: TGTGCCAGCAGTAAGACAAGCTCCTACGAGCAGTACTTC
CDR3 protein: CASSKTSSYEQYF

D gene: TRBD2
clone size: .
J gene: TRBJ2-4
V gene: TRBV11-2
CDR3 DNA: TGTGCCAGCAGCTTAGCTGGTAGCGGGAACCAGTACTTC
CDR3 protein: CASSLAGSGNQYF

D gene: TRBD2
clone size: once
J gene: TRBJ2-2
V gene: TRBV7-9
CDR3 DNA: TGTGCCAGCAGCAGATTGGGCGGGGGGAAAGCGAACACCGGGGAGCTGTTTTTT
CDR3 protein: CASSRLGGGKANTGELFF

D gene: .
clone size: .
J gene: TRBJ2-1
V gene: TRBV5-4
CDR3 DNA: TGTGCCAGCAGTCTCAGGCAGGGGGGCAACAATGAGCAGTTCTTC
CDR3 protein: CASSLRQGGNNEQFF

D gene: TRBD1
clone size: .
J gene: TRBJ2-7
V gene: TRBV5-1
CDR3 DNA: TGCGCCAGCAGCTTGGGACAGGGGTGGAACGAGCAGTACTTC
CDR3 protein: CASSLGQGWNEQYF

D gene: TRBD2
clone size: .
J gene: TRBJ2-1
V gene: TRBV27
CDR3 DNA: TGTGCCAGCAGCCCATGGGGGACTAAGCGCGATGAGCAGTTCTTC
CDR3 protein: CASSPWGTKRDEQFF

D gene: .
clone size: .
J gene: TRBJ2-2
V gene: TRBV10-3
CDR3 DNA: TGTGCCATCAGGAGGACAGCCAATACCGGGGAGCTGTTTTTT
CDR3 protein: CAIRRTANTGELFF

D gene: TRBD1
clone size: .
J gene: TRBJ1-2
V gene: TRBV19
CDR3 DNA: TGTGCCAGTACCCTCCCCTACGGACAGGGCGGAAGCTACACCTTC
CDR3 protein: CASTLPYGQGGSYTF

D gene: TRBD1
clone size: .
J gene: TRBJ1-6
V gene: TRBV3-1/TRBV3-2
CDR3 DNA: TGTGCCAGCAGCCAGCCCCCCGGACAGGCTAATTCACCCCTCCACTTT
CDR3 protein: CASSQPPGQANSPLHF

D gene: .
clone size: .
J gene: TRBJ1-4
V gene: TRBV24-1
CDR3 DNA: TGTGCCACCAGTGATGCGAGGGAAGCTAATGAAAAACTGTTTTTT
CDR3 protein: CATSDAREANEKLFF

D gene: TRBD1
clone size: .
J gene: TRBJ1-6
V gene: TRBV5-4
CDR3 DNA: TGTGCCAGCAGCCCCGGGAAGGACAGGGACCCTCCACCCCTCCACTTT
CDR3 protein: CASSPGKDRDPPPLHF